The sequence of this T cell receptor (beta chain) was determined in a study of T cell repertoires in cytomegalovirus infection. Regarding this clonotype: Its antigen is not known.

TCRdb recomputed calls from the reads with MiXCR, one row per CDR3 protein. The data show roughly 340,000 distinct CDR3 sequences, 29% seen once. The germline gives CDR1 SNHLY, CDR2 FYNNEI. The CDR3 contains 15 residues. V was pared by 4 bases and J by 3 bases, with 14 bases between. This specimen consisted of cultured PBMCs, obtained from culture after CMV antigen stimulation. This sequence was found in a human donor in good health (CMV status not recorded). Some clones in this sample may be carry-over from other donors' samples. The rearrangement joins TRBV2 to TRBJ2-3, with D perhaps TRBD1 or TRBD2 (6 bases each). CDR3 coding DNA: TGTGCCAGCAGTGCCGCCAGGGGAGGTACAGATACGCAGTATTTT. Amino acids: CASSAARGGTDTQYF.